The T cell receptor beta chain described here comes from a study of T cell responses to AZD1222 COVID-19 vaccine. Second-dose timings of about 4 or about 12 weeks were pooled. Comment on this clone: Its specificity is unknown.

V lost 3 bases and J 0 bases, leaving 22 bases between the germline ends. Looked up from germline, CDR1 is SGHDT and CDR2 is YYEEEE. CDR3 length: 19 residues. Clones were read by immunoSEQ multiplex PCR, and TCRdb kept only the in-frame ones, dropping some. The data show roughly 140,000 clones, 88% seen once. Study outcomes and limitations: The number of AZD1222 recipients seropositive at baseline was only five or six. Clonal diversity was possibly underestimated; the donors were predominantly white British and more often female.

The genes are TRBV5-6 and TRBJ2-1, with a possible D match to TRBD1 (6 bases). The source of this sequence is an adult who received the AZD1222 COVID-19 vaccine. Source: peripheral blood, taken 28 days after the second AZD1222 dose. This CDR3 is CASSSNIWRTGFSYNEQFF. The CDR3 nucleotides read TGTGCCAGCAGCTCGAATATATGGCGCACAGGGTTCTCCTACAATGAGCAGTTCTTC.